A selection of T cell receptor beta chains follows, all from one sample in a study of blood T cell repertoires in COVID-19. Sequencing used immunoSEQ multiplex PCR; TCRdb keeps in-frame clones, though not all of them. The data show hundreds of thousands of clones, approximately 86% seen once. Sequencing input: PBMCs or T cells enriched from blood (not recorded which). The receptor set was obtained from a woman aged 55-75 years who had recovered from COVID-19. Both conserved end residues are part of each CDR3. The order of the fields is J gene, V gene, D gene, clone size, CDR3 DNA, CDR3 protein. The D gene is left open where the match is weak. Clone size is given for some rows only: seen once, a few or many times, or a class if the clone is expanded.

TRBJ2-5	TRBV24-1	TRBD1	-	TGTGCCACCAGTGACTACAGGGGAGAGACCCAGTACTTC	CATSDYRGETQYF
TRBJ2-2	TRBV3-1/TRBV3-2	-	few	TGTGCCAGCAGCCCCGGCAGGGAGAACACCGGGGAGCTGTTTTTT	CASSPGRENTGELFF
TRBJ1-1	TRBV21-1	-	-	TGTGCCAGCAGGTCGACAGGGCGAAGGGCTGAAGCTTTCTTT	CASRSTGRRAEAFF
TRBJ2-5	TRBV2	-	-	TGTGCCAGCAGTCCGACAAACTACCAAGAGACCCAGTACTTC	CASSPTNYQETQYF
TRBJ2-5	TRBV5-1	TRBD1	-	TGCGCCAGCAGCCCGTTGCCAGGACAGGGAGAGACCCAGTACTTC	CASSPLPGQGETQYF
TRBJ1-6	TRBV10-3	-	-	TGTGCCATCGCTACCGGGGGTAATTCACCCCTCCACTTT	CAIATGGNSPLHF
TRBJ1-2	TRBV19	-	-	TGTGCCAGTAGTGACACCGGGGACTATGGCTACACCTTC	CASSDTGDYGYTF
TRBJ2-1	TRBV7-8	-	once	TGTGCCAGCAGCCCGACTTTGAGCTCCTACAATGAGCAGTTCTTC	CASSPTLSSYNEQFF
TRBJ1-2	TRBV11-3	TRBD1	-	TGTGCCAGCAGCTTAGTGGGGACAGATAACTATGGCTACACCTTC	CASSLVGTDNYGYTF
TRBJ1-5	TRBV2	TRBD1	-	TGTGCCAGCAGTATACAGGGGTTCAGGCAGCCCCAGCATTTT	CASSIQGFRQPQHF
TRBJ2-3	TRBV20-1	-	-	TGCAGTGCTGCAGGGGCAGATACGCAGTATTTT	CSAAGADTQYF
TRBJ2-2	TRBV6-5	TRBD1	-	TGTGCCTCCCTCCCCCAGGGGGCGGGAGGGGAGCTGTTTTTT	CASLPQGAGGELFF
TRBJ2-6	TRBV18	TRBD1	-	TGTGCCAGCTCATTAATGCAGACAGGGGCTGGGGCCAACGTCCTGACTTTC	CASSLMQTGAGANVLTF
TRBJ2-4	TRBV19	TRBD1	-	TGTGCCAGTAGTACCTCTCAACTTCGGACAGGGGGGAACATTCAGTACTTC	CASSTSQLRTGGNIQYF
TRBJ1-5	TRBV7-9	TRBD1	-	TGTGCCAGCAGGGGGACAGTCAGCAATCAGCCCCAGCATTTT	CASRGTVSNQPQHF
TRBJ2-2	TRBV5-4	TRBD1	-	TGTGCCAGCAGCTTTCCGGACAGGGAAATCGCCGGGGAGCTGTTTTTT	CASSFPDREIAGELFF
TRBJ2-2	TRBV6-7	TRBD1	-	TGTGCCAGCAGTACCATGACAGGGCCCTCCACACCTATCACCGGGGAGCTGTTTTTT	CASSTMTGPSTPITGELFF
TRBJ1-3	TRBV7-9	-	-	TGTGCCAGCAGCGTACAGGTTCTCTCTGGAAACACCATATATTTT	CASSVQVLSGNTIYF
TRBJ2-3	TRBV12-3/TRBV12-4	-	-	TGTGCCAGCAGCCAGACCGCGGGGGATACGCAGTATTTT	CASSQTAGDTQYF
TRBJ2-5	TRBV5-1	-	-	TGCGCCAGCAGCCGCTGGACTGGGGAGACCCAGTACTTC	CASSRWTGETQYF
TRBJ1-5	TRBV5-5	TRBD1	-	TGTGCCAGCAGCTTGGGGACAGGGCACCAGCCCCAGCATTTT	CASSLGTGHQPQHF
TRBJ1-3	TRBV3-1/TRBV3-2	-	-	TGTGCCAGCAGCCAAGGAGGGTTAGGAAACACCATATATTTT	CASSQGGLGNTIYF
TRBJ1-3	TRBV24-1	-	-	TGTGCCACCAGTGACAGGAAAGGATACACCATATATTTT	CATSDRKGYTIYF
TRBJ1-6	TRBV30	-	-	TGTGCCTGGAGTGTAAGGGGACTGAGAAATTCACCCCTCCACTTT	CAWSVRGLRNSPLHF
TRBJ1-1	TRBV28	-	-	TGTGCCAGCAGTCCAACAGGGACTGAAGCTTTCTTT	CASSPTGTEAFF
TRBJ1-3	TRBV4-1	-	-	TGCGCCAGCAGCCAACCAGGGTTTCCTGGAAACACCATATATTTT	CASSQPGFPGNTIYF
TRBJ2-1	TRBV18	TRBD1	-	TGTGCCAGCTCACGACAGGGGGCGACTGAGCAGTTCTTC	CASSRQGATEQFF
TRBJ1-1	TRBV4-1	-	-	TGCGCCAGCAGCACCAGTCCCGGGTGGAACACTGAAGCTTTCTTT	CASSTSPGWNTEAFF
TRBJ2-1	TRBV27	-	once	TGTGCCAGCAGTTTTAGCTCCTACAATGAGCAGTTCTTC	CASSFSSYNEQFF
TRBJ1-5	TRBV19	TRBD1	-	TGTGCCAGTAGTATGACAGGGGGCAATCAGCCCCAGCATTTT	CASSMTGGNQPQHF
TRBJ1-5	TRBV7-9	TRBD1	-	TGTGCCAGCAGCTTAGGGACAGGGATGTATCAGCCCCAGCATTTT	CASSLGTGMYQPQHF
TRBJ1-1	TRBV11-3	-	-	TGTGCCAGCCTAGGGAGGGGGGCGAACACTGAAGCTTTCTTT	CASLGRGANTEAFF
TRBJ1-5	TRBV6-5	-	-	TGTGCCAGCAGCGATGACAGTTATAGCAATCAGCCCCAGCATTTT	CASSDDSYSNQPQHF
TRBJ1-6	TRBV3-1/TRBV3-2	-	-	TGTGCCAGCACCAGGGGTAGCTCCTATAATTCACCCCTCCACTTT	CASTRGSSYNSPLHF
TRBJ2-4	TRBV6-5	-	-	TGTGCCAGCAGTCCCTCGTCCCTAGCCAAAAACATTCAGTACTTC	CASSPSSLAKNIQYF
TRBJ2-1	TRBV29-1	-	-	TGCAGCGTTGAATCGCGGAGTGAGCAGTTCTTC	CSVESRSEQFF
TRBJ2-3	TRBV4-1	-	-	TGCGCCAGCAGCCAACTTTACACAGATACGCAGTATTTT	CASSQLYTDTQYF
TRBJ1-1	TRBV10-3	TRBD1	-	TGTGCCATCAGAACCGGCCAGGGGGCAAAGACTGAAGCTTTCTTT	CAIRTGQGAKTEAFF
TRBJ1-2	TRBV9	-	-	TGTGCCAGCAGCCCAGGAGGGACTAACTATGGCTACACCTTC	CASSPGGTNYGYTF
TRBJ2-2	TRBV5-1	TRBD1	-	TGCGCCAGCAGCCCGGACAGGGACACCGGGGAGCTGTTTTTT	CASSPDRDTGELFF
TRBJ1-1	TRBV5-6	TRBD1	-	TGTGCCAGCAGCTCGACAGGGATCGGCACTGAAGCTTTCTTT	CASSSTGIGTEAFF
TRBJ2-3	TRBV10-1	-	-	TGCGCCAGCAGTGGGAGGACAGATACGCAGTATTTT	CASSGRTDTQYF
TRBJ1-2	TRBV29-1	-	once	TGCAGCGTTGAATGGCAAGCTAACTATGGCTACACCTTC	CSVEWQANYGYTF
TRBJ1-5	TRBV2	-	-	TGTGCCAGCAGTGAAGGAAGCGGGCAGCCCCAGCATTTT	CASSEGSGQPQHF
TRBJ2-1	TRBV5-1	TRBD2	-	TGCGCCTGCCTACGGGACTACGGGGAGAATGAGCAGTTCTTC	CACLRDYGENEQFF
TRBJ1-5	TRBV12-3/TRBV12-4	-	-	TGTGCCAGCAGTTTCGGGGGGCAGCCCCAGCATTTT	CASSFGGQPQHF
TRBJ2-1	TRBV19	TRBD1	-	TGTGCCAGTAGTATAGCCTACACAGGGGGCGCGTACAATGAGCAGTTCTTC	CASSIAYTGGAYNEQFF
TRBJ2-5	TRBV15	-	-	TGTGCCACCAGCAGAGATCCTCCGGGGGGCAACCAAGAGACCCAGTACTTC	CATSRDPPGGNQETQYF
TRBJ1-1	TRBV6-5	-	-	TGTGCCAGCAGTACAGGGAACCTGAACACTGAAGCTTTCTTT	CASSTGNLNTEAFF
TRBJ1-1	TRBV11-2	-	once	TGTGCCAGCAGCTTAATGGGTGCGGGGGCTGAAGCTTTCTTT	CASSLMGAGAEAFF
TRBJ2-6	TRBV5-1	-	-	TGCGCCAGCAGCTTGAATGTTGGCAACTCTGGGGCCAACGTCCTGACTTTC	CASSLNVGNSGANVLTF
TRBJ1-4	TRBV10-1	-	once	TGCGCCAGCAGTGAGACAGGGAAGAATGAAAAACTGTTTTTT	CASSETGKNEKLFF
TRBJ2-7	TRBV12-3/TRBV12-4	-	-	TGTGCCAGCAGTTTAACCCCTATCTACGAGCAGTACTTC	CASSLTPIYEQYF
TRBJ1-2	TRBV6-5	TRBD1	-	TGTGCCAGCAGGCCCACCGGGACAGGAGGTCGTGGCTACACCTTC	CASRPTGTGGRGYTF